The clone carrying this T cell receptor beta chain was observed at least ten times. Its antigen remains unknown. This sample is part of a study of T cells in Graves' hyperthyroidism and ophthalmopathy. The V end was cut by 7 bases, the J end by 0 bases, with 18 bases between. This CDR3 spans 16 amino acids. Germline loops: CDR1 MNHEY, CDR2 SMNVEV (reference sequence). Amplified regions were TCR beta CDR3 sequences from RNA transcripts. TCR CDR3 regions were first amplified by RT-PCR with HTBI primers. TCRdb analysed the multiplex PCR reads with MiXCR anew, one entry per CDR3 protein. Here the sample spans under 400,000 distinct CDR3 sequences, about a sixth being singletons. The study's findings and limits: Model predictions of ophthalmopathy came a median approximately 6 months before onset. In the blood, most expanded thyroid clonotypes above 0.001 appeared as well.

Exclusion of a patient resulted from uncontrolled infection, other autoimmune disease, pregnancy or lactation. The authors took PBMCs from 8 to 10 ml fresh peripheral blood. Input material: blood. J is TRBJ1-1 and V is TRBV27; weak D call: TRBD1 (6 bases). This clonotype was sampled from a woman between 40 and 55 years old with Graves' ophthalmopathy. For the CDR3, the DNA is TGTGCCAGCATCGGGGCAGGGGACGACATGAACACTGAAGCTTTCTTT. Translated, it gives CASIGAGDDMNTEAFF.